This T cell receptor (beta chain) was captured in a study of cytomegalovirus exposure and HLA in healthy donors. This CDR3 has 14 amino acids. V gave up 5 bases and J gave up 3 bases, with 13 bases separating them. Germline V CDR1 and CDR2: SGHAT, FQDESV (reference sequence). PCR was performed using 60 Vbeta and 13 Jbeta primers. TCRdb's table, derived via immunoSEQ multiplex PCR, lists solely in-frame clones and lacks some. The sample consists of about 180,000 clones, about 80% of them appearing once. This clone showed up just a few times. This clonotype was obtained from a man aged 40-49 years in good health and CMV-seronegative. The sample consisted of PBMCs. The chain is built from TRBV11-1 and TRBJ2-5; unclear D gene. The CDR3 DNA is TGTGCCAGCAGCCGAAAACCACGGGAAGAGACCCAGTACTTC. Residues: CASSRKPREETQYF.